This T cell receptor (beta chain) derives from a study of T cells in Graves' hyperthyroidism and ophthalmopathy. Study observations and caveats: Expanded thyroid clonotypes (above 0.001) were mostly also found in blood. A model using 13 V-J features told ophthalmopathy apart from stable hyperthyroidism.

RNA transcripts gave rise to amplified TCR beta CDR3 regions. First-round RT-PCR of the TCR CDR3 relied on the HTBI primer set. TCRdb ran MiXCR on the multiplex PCR reads and lists one entry per CDR3 protein. The sample holds about 590,000 distinct CDR3 sequences; 15% to 19% are singletons and the top ten take 7.3%. About this clonotype: Its specificity is not known. A much larger clone is a single base away; this may be a read error.

Participants, patients aged 18 to 65, had newly diagnosed hyperthyroidism with a duration under 2 months. The authors obtained PBMCs from 10 ml of fresh peripheral blood. Deletions cut 2 bases from V and 10 bases from J, with 9 bases between. Germline-derived CDR1 and CDR2 are PRHDT and FYEKMQ (reference sequence). The CDR3 has 12 residues. The clonotype was recovered from a woman between 25 and 40 years old with Graves' hyperthyroidism. The genes are TRBV13 and TRBJ2-1; D unresolved. Sequenced material: blood. Here the CDR3 reads CASSLIAIEQFF. The CDR3 DNA is TGTGCCAGCAGCTTAATCGCTATCGAGCAGTTCTTC.